This passage covers 18 T cell receptor beta chains from one sample sequenced in a study of cytomegalovirus exposure and HLA in healthy donors. Sequencing was performed with immunoSEQ multiplex PCR; in TCRdb, only in-frame clones are kept and a portion is missing. The sample gives about 140,000 clones, roughly nine tenths of which show up once; 0.6% to 0.85% is in the top ten. Sequenced sample: PBMCs. The origin of the receptors is a man between 18 and 35 years old in good health and CMV-seronegative.

This chain uses TRBV19 with TRBJ2-1; the D is unclear. V was pared by 0 bases and J by 9 bases, with 12 bases between. This CDR3 has 14 residues. Germline values: CDR1 LNHDA, CDR2 SQIVND (reference sequence). DNA for the CDR3: TGTGCCAGTAGTATAGATGGAACAGTTGGTGAGCAGTTCTTC. This encodes CASSIDGTVGEQFF.

This rearrangement joins TRBV6-1 to TRBJ2-2; no reliable D call. V shed 6 bases and J shed 0 bases, with 8 bases lying between them. The CDR3 is made up of 14 amino acids. Germline assignment: CDR1 MNHNS and CDR2 SASEGT. Here the CDR3 reads CASSLTANTGELFF. For the CDR3, the DNA is TGTGCCAGCAGCCTCACAGCGAACACCGGGGAGCTGTTTTTT.

This clone was detected ten times or more. V and J are TRBV30 and TRBJ2-4; tentative D call: TRBD2 (5 bases). V was pared by 3 bases and J by 8 bases, with 11 bases between. CDR1 and CDR2 (germline): GTSNPN, SVGIG (reference sequence). CDR3 length equals 12 residues. CDR3 sequence (DNA): TGTGCCTGGAGCGCCCAGGAGGACATTCAGTACTTC. Protein product: CAWSAQEDIQYF.

The V call is TRBV5-4, the J call TRBJ1-4, with no clear D. Germline CDR1 and CDR2: SGHNT and YYREEE (reference sequence). V lost 1 base to trimming and J lost 6 bases, with 13 bases between them. CDR3 length: 15 residues. DNA for the CDR3: TGTGCCAGCAGCTTGTCAACGCGGCGGGATGAAAAACTGTTTTTT. Translating it yields CASSLSTRRDEKLFF.

This clone has a single count. CDR3 bases: TGTGCCACCAGCAGAGATAAAACAGATACGCAGTATTTT. It is translated as CATSRDKTDTQYF. This sequence joins TRBV15 and TRBJ2-3, with D unclear. V lost 0 bases and J 3 bases, leaving 4 bases between the germline ends. Germline CDR1 reads LNHNV; CDR2 reads YYDKDF (reference sequence). This CDR3 is 13 amino acids long.

This clone was seen a single time. The chain uses TRBV27 and TRBJ2-7; D is possibly TRBD1 (6 bases). V was cut by 5 bases and J by 2 bases, with 22 bases left in between. Germline loops: CDR1 MNHEY, CDR2 SMNVEV (reference sequence). The CDR3 has 17 residues. The CDR3 bases are TGTGCCAGCAGTCCGACATACCTGGACAGCAGGCCCTACGAGCAGTACGTC. Its translation is CASSPTYLDSRPYEQYV.

The rearrangement uses TRBV27 and TRBJ1-1; D unclear. Between the trimmed V and J ends, which lost 3 bases and 7 bases, there was a span of 15 bases. CDR3 length: 14 amino acids. The germline CDR1 and CDR2 sequences are MNHEY and SMNVEV (reference sequence). CDR3 loop: CASSLSGWFGEAFF. The CDR3 bases are TGTGCCAGCAGTTTGTCGGGGTGGTTTGGTGAAGCTTTCTTT.

This clone was observed many times. The chain combines TRBV2 with TRBJ1-2; 7 bases fit TRBD1. Germline CDR1 SNHLY, CDR2 FYNNEI. The CDR3 contains 14 residues. The V segment lost 6 bases and the J segment 3 bases; nucleotides outside the gene matches: 7. The CDR3 is CASRTGTGDYGYTF. The CDR3 DNA reads as TGTGCCAGCAGGACAGGGACGGGGGACTATGGCTACACCTTC.

V usage is TRBV5-6 and J usage is TRBJ2-1, with 7 bases fitting TRBD1. Germline CDR1 and CDR2: SGHDT and YYEEEE. This CDR3 is 14 amino acids long. With 4 bases clipped from V and 0 bases from J, the junction kept 1 base outside the gene matches. In nucleotides, the CDR3 is TGTGCCAGCAGCCGGGACAGCTCCTACAATGAGCAGTTCTTC. It is translated as CASSRDSSYNEQFF.

This clone was recorded at least ten times. The chain has TRBV6-6 and TRBJ1-1, with 9 bases fitting TRBD1. V lost 6 bases to trimming and J lost 4 bases; unmatched junction nucleotides: 0. This CDR3 is 12 amino acids long. CDR1 is MNHNY, CDR2 SVGAGI, per germline (reference sequence). The CDR3 DNA reads TGTGCCAGCAGGGACAGGGGCACTGAAGCTTTCTTT. Its protein is CASRDRGTEAFF.

The chain employs TRBV5-6 and TRBJ2-5, with 8 bases matching TRBD2. Germline V gene sequence: CDR1 SGHDT, CDR2 YYEEEE. Losses at the gene ends were 4 bases for V and 1 base for J; bases not matched to a gene: 6. The CDR3 is made up of 15 amino acids. The CDR3 spells CASSPGGLIQETQYF. CDR3 bases: TGTGCCAGCAGCCCGGGGGGGTTGATCCAAGAGACCCAGTACTTC.

This chain connects TRBV19 to TRBJ1-5; 11 bases map to TRBD1. This CDR3 spans 18 amino acids. Germline V gene data show CDR1 as LNHDA and CDR2 as SQIVND (reference sequence). J lost 0 bases, V lost 7 bases, and 11 bases had no gene match. CDR3 residues: CASKTYRDRGYSNQPQHF. DNA of the CDR3: TGTGCCAGTAAAACCTACCGGGACAGGGGGTATAGCAATCAGCCCCAGCATTTT.

This clone was seen a single time. The chain carries TRBV19 and TRBJ2-1; TRBD1 matches at 8 bases. V trimming: 7 bases; J trimming: 2 bases; junction bases outside the gene matches: 4. In germline, CDR1 is LNHDA, CDR2 SQIVND (reference sequence). The CDR3 extends over 14 amino acids. CDR3 sequence: CASTKQGAYNEQFF. The CDR3 nucleotides are TGTGCCAGTACCAAACAGGGGGCCTACAATGAGCAGTTCTTC.

The chain has TRBV5-6 and TRBJ1-1; TRBD1 agrees at 8 bases. With 0 bases clipped from V and 3 bases from J, the junction kept 4 bases outside the gene matches. The CDR3 runs 15 residues. Germline V gene data show CDR1 as SGHDT and CDR2 as YYEEEE. The CDR3 DNA is TGTGCCAGCAGCTTGGCAGGGGGCTGGGACACTGAAGCTTTCTTT. Translation: CASSLAGGWDTEAFF.

This chain uses TRBV15 with TRBJ2-3, with TRBD2 matching 10 bases. The CDR3 has 16 amino acids. J gave up 6 bases and V 6 bases, and 12 bases lay outside the gene matches. CDR1 is LNHNV, CDR2 YYDKDF, per germline (reference sequence). CDR3 loop: CATREEWGSGRDTQYF. DNA for the CDR3: TGTGCCACCAGGGAAGAGTGGGGTAGCGGGAGGGATACGCAGTATTTT. The variable domain in full, completed from reference TRBV15 and TRBJ2-3, reads DAMVIQNPRYQVTQFGKPVTLSCSQTLNHNVMYWYQQKSSQAPKLLFHYYDKDFNNEADTPDNFQSRRPNTSFCFLDIRSPGLGDTAMYLCATREEWGSGRDTQYFGPGTRLTVL.

The CDR3 DNA sequence: TGTGCCAGCAGCTCGCGGGGGGTTAACACCGGGGAGCTGTTTTTT. This sequence encodes CASSSRGVNTGELFF. V and J are TRBV7-3 and TRBJ2-2; 8 bases are shared with TRBD2. Germline V gene data show CDR1 as SGHTA and CDR2 as FQGTGA. CDR3 length: 15 residues. V lost 4 bases and J lost 2; bases outside the gene matches: 3.

The chain recombines TRBV29-1 with TRBJ1-2; 7 positions agree with TRBD1. The junction had 7 bases not matched to a gene; V was cut back by 6 bases and J by 0 bases. Per the germline V gene, CDR1 is SQVTM and CDR2 is ANQGSEA. The CDR3 extends over 14 amino acids. CDR3 protein: CSVDTGEANYGYTF. As DNA, the CDR3 is TGCAGCGTGGATACAGGGGAAGCTAACTATGGCTACACCTTC.

The chain links TRBV18 to TRBJ2-1; D unresolved. CDR1 is KGHSH and CDR2 is LQKENI in the germline V gene. Trimming left V 3 bases short and J 8 bases short, with 11 bases between. The CDR3 runs to 13 residues. The CDR3 nucleotides read TGTGCCAGCTCACCTGACTCGAATGATGAGCAGTTCTTC. It codes for CASSPDSNDEQFF. Combining the CDR3 with reference TRBV18 and TRBJ2-1 gives the whole variable domain NAGVMQNPRHLVRRRGQEARLRCSPMKGHSHVYWYRQLPEEGLKFMVYLQKENIIDESGMPKERFSAEFPKEGPSILRIQQVVRGDSAAYFCASSPDSNDEQFFGPGTRLTVL.